A single TCR beta chain is shown here with its context. Germline values: CDR1 SGHNT, CDR2 YYREEE (reference sequence). Trimming took off 0 bases at V and 1 base at J, with 16 bases between the two ends. The CDR3 totals 17 residues. The sample originates from a study of tumor-infiltrating lymphocytes in localized non-small cell lung cancer. In the study overall: Resected tumor was paired with non-adjacent uninvolved lung from the same patient.

TCRdb's copy holds only in-frame clones and misses some; the assay was immunoSEQ multiplex PCR. The sample records some 14,000 clones, approximately 70% being singletons. This chain links TRBV5-4 with TRBJ1-2, with D maybe TRBD1 (6 bases). This clonotype was obtained from a human donor with non-small cell lung cancer. Sequencing was performed on lung tumor tissue. In DNA form, the CDR3 reads TGTGCCAGCAGCTTGGATTCCGGACAGATAGATAACTATGGCTACACCTTC. Translating it yields CASSLDSGQIDNYGYTF.